Detailed here is one TCR beta chain. Its specificity is unknown. V lost 3 bases to trimming and J lost 1 base, with 9 bases between them. Germline assignment: CDR1 MNHEY and CDR2 SMNVEV (reference sequence). The CDR3 is 14 amino acids. This table comes from immunoSEQ multiplex PCR, and its TCRdb copy is limited to in-frame clones, with some not included. The sample contains 200,000 to 250,000 clones, about 88% of which appear only once. This sample was included in a study of cytomegalovirus exposure and HLA in healthy donors. At the level of the study: The roughly 120 validation repertoires, a later analysis reported, used the same platform as the approximately 670 first-cohort repertoires. The study's findings and limits: Cytomegalovirus status was reportedly diagnosed by the classifier with high sensitivity and specificity. Generally TCR sequences proved uncommon, though certain public TCRs appeared in numerous donors. Researchers catalogued under 200 TCR beta chains as cytomegalovirus-associated.

V and J are TRBV27 and TRBJ1-1, with D hard to call. What was sequenced was PBMCs. This clonotype was sampled from a young man in good health and CMV-seropositive. As DNA, the CDR3 is TGTGCCAGCAGTTTCTTTGGAGGGAACACTGAAGCTTTCTTT. Translated, it gives CASSFFGGNTEAFF.